The present T cell receptor beta chain was sequenced within a study of human T cells and chemical hapten exposure. Study-level background: Patches that contained 0.01% DPC were applied to the upper back and read at 6 days. Findings and caveats of the study: The number of TCRs over 1 in 1000 frequency stayed unchanged after DPC. Compared with pre-sensitization or healthy control sets, expanded TCRs clustered more.

Specified time point: patch test 1, 2 weeks after DPC sensitization. Noted treatment: therapeutic diphenylcyclopropenone sensitization with weekly scalp DPC. At every patch-test visit, blood was drawn before the patch test was applied. Germline lookup yields CDR1 SGHAT and CDR2 FQNNGV. The CDR3 contains 19 residues. V gave up 5 bases and J gave up 0 bases, with 22 bases separating them. TCRdb itself ran the RACE reads through MiXCR, one entry per CDR3 protein. The profile covers 95,000 to 150,000 distinct CDR3 sequences, with 12% to 15% appearing a single time and 0.92% taken by the ten largest. This clonotype was counted a few times. Its antigen is unidentified.

The TCR sequence derives from a man aged 18 to 35 with alopecia areata. Some clones in this sample may be carry-over from other donors' samples. The sequenced sample was whole blood, obtained in connection with sensitization to the hapten diphenylcyclopropenone (DPC). The genes are TRBV11-2 and TRBJ1-4, with TRBD1 as a possible D gene (6 bases). The CDR3 DNA follows: TGTGCCAGCAGCCACCCCAAAACGAGACAGGCCCCAACTAATGAAAAACTGTTTTTT. Translation: CASSHPKTRQAPTNEKLFF.